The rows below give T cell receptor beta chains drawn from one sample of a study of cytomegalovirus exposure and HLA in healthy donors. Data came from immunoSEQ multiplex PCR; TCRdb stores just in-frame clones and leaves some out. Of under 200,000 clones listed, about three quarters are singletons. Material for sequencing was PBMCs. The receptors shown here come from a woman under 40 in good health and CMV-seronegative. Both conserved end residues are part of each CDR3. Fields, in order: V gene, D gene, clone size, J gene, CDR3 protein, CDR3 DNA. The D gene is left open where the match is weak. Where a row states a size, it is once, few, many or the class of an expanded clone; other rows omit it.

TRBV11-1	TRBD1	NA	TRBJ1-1	CASSFRDRIGNTEAFF	TGTGCCAGCAGCTTCCGGGACAGGATAGGGAACACTGAAGCTTTCTTT
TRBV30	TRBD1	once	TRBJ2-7	CAWSTSRTGAYEQYF	TGTGCCTGGAGCACGTCCCGGACAGGGGCGTACGAGCAGTACTTC
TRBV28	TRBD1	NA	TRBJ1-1	CASSFRTGGTEAFF	TGTGCCAGCAGTTTTCGGACAGGGGGTACTGAAGCTTTCTTT
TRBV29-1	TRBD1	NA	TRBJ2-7	CSGVDRDSYEQYF	TGCAGCGGCGTGGACAGGGACTCCTACGAGCAGTACTTC
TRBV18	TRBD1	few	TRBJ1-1	CASSRRQGRSTEAFF	TGTGCCAGCTCACGGAGACAGGGTAGGAGCACTGAAGCTTTCTTT
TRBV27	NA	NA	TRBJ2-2	CASSLGALDTNTGELFF	TGTGCCAGCAGTTTGGGGGCCCTTGACACGAACACCGGGGAGCTGTTTTTT
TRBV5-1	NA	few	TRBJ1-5	CASSFEGFGNQPQHF	TGCGCCAGCAGCTTCGAGGGATTTGGGAATCAGCCCCAGCATTTT
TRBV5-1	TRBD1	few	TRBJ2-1	CASSLEGTGVDEQFF	TGCGCCAGCAGCTTGGAGGGGACAGGGGTCGATGAGCAGTTCTTC
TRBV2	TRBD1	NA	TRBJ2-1	CASSRSGDSYNEQFF	TGTGCCAGCAGCAGAAGTGGGGACAGCTACAATGAGCAGTTCTTC
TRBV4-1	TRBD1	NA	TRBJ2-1	CASSQGQGYNEQFF	TGCGCCAGCAGCCAGGGACAGGGATACAATGAGCAGTTCTTC
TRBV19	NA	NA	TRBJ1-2	CASSKRQVHDYTF	TGTGCCAGTAGTAAAAGACAGGTACACGACTACACCTTC
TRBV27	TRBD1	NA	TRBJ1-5	CASSYRGSNQPQHF	TGTGCCAGCAGTTACAGGGGAAGCAATCAGCCCCAGCATTTT
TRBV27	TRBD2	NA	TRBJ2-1	CASSPSGRGWNEQFF	TGTGCCAGCAGTCCTTCGGGGAGGGGATGGAATGAGCAGTTCTTC